This T cell receptor (beta chain) appears in the sequencing data of a study of identical twins. General observations from the study: Cord blood beta clonotypes that were abundant carried fewer insertions, and memory repertoires showed no such trend.

This CDR3 spans 16 amino acids. CDR1 and CDR2 (germline): SGHVS, FNYEAQ. With V trimmed by 2 bases and J by 2 bases, 4 bases remained unmatched. A universal primer binding site was introduced by template switching. The final cDNA contained unique molecular identifiers. TCRdb reprocessed the 5' RACE reads with MiXCR, giving one entry per CDR3 protein. The sample contains around 960,000 distinct CDR3 sequences, 10% to 15% of which appear only once. This clonotype was detected a few times. Antigen specificity is unknown. This sample was also put to use in a study of yellow fever vaccine responses in identical twins.

The sequence derives from a woman aged 18-29 years in good health. Sequencing was performed on PBMCs. The chain is built from TRBV7-6 and TRBJ2-3; TRBD2 matches 10 bases. The CDR3 coding sequence is TGTGCCAGCAGCTTAAAACTAGCGGGGCTCACAGATACGCAGTATTTT. Translated: CASSLKLAGLTDTQYF.